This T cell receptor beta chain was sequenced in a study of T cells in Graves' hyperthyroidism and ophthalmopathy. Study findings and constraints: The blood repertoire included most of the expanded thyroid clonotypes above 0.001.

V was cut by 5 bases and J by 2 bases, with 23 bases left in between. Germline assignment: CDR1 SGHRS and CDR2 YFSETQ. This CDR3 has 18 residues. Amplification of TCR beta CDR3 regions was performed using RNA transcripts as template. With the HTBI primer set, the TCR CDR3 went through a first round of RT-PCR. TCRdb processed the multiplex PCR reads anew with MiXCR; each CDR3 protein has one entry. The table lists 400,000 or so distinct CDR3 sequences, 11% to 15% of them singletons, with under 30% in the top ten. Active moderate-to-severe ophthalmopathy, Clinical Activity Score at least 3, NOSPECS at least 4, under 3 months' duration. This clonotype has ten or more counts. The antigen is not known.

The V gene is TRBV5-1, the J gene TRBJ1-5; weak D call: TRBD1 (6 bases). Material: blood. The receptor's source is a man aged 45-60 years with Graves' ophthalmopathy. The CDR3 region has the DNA TGCGCCAGCAGAATAGGGGTTCCTGGACAGCCTCGCAATCAGCCCCAGCATTTT. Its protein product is CASRIGVPGQPRNQPQHF.